One and the same sample provided the 20 T cell receptor beta chains below, sequenced in a study of T cell changes during pregnancy in multiple sclerosis. The table came from immunoSEQ multiplex PCR; TCRdb's copy has only in-frame clones and leaves some out. The sample consists of 55,000 to 65,000 clones, roughly 95% of them appearing once. This material consisted of CD4+ T cells from peripheral blood mononuclear cells, taken before pregnancy. These receptors were collected from a female donor with multiple sclerosis, enrolled in a pregnancy study.

V usage is TRBV19 and J usage is TRBJ2-2, with 11 bases matching TRBD1. This CDR3 spans 15 amino acids. Germline CDR1 is LNHDA and CDR2 is SQIVND (reference sequence). The V segment lost 7 bases and the J segment 3 bases; nucleotides outside the gene matches: 4. The CDR3 sequence: CASTRDRGYTGELFF. CDR3 in DNA: TGTGCCAGTACCCGGGACAGGGGGTACACCGGGGAGCTGTTTTTT. Drawing the rest from reference TRBV19 and TRBJ2-2, the complete variable domain is DGGITQSPKYLFRKEGQNVTLSCEQNLNHDAMYWYRQDPGQGLRLIYYSQIVNDFQKGDIAEGYSVSREKKESFPLTVTSAQKNPTAFYLCASTRDRGYTGELFFGEGSRLTVL.

V usage is TRBV9 and J usage is TRBJ2-5; D perhaps matches TRBD2 (6 bases). Germline CDR1 reads SGDLS; CDR2 reads YYNGEE. V lost 1 base and J 1 base, leaving 14 bases between the germline ends. CDR3 size: 16 residues. CDR3 in amino acids: CASSVMGGVPQETQYF. CDR3 sequence (DNA): TGTGCCAGCAGCGTAATGGGGGGAGTGCCCCAAGAGACCCAGTACTTC. The full variable domain, rest sourced from reference TRBV9 and TRBJ2-5, is DSGVTQTPKHLITATGQRVTLRCSPRSGDLSVYWYQQSLDQGLQFLIQYYNGEERAKGNILERFSAQQFPDLHSELNLSSLELGDSALYFCASSVMGGVPQETQYFGPGTRLLVL.

J is TRBJ1-2 and V is TRBV5-6, with D perhaps TRBD1 (5 bases). In germline, CDR1 is SGHDT, CDR2 YYEEEE. Deletions cut 4 bases from V and 1 base from J, with 14 bases between. CDR3 length: 15 residues. The CDR3 region has the DNA TGTGCCAGCAGCCCCGGCCTGGACAATAACTATGGCTACACCTTC. Translation: CASSPGLDNNYGYTF.

The chain employs TRBV14 and TRBJ1-1; D may be TRBD1 (5 bases). The ends were cut back, 4 bases at V and 5 bases at J, with 14 bases in the middle. The CDR3 covers 14 residues. Per the germline V gene, CDR1 is SGHDN and CDR2 is FVKESK. CDR3 nucleotides: TGTGCCAGCAGCCGCAGCTTCGCAGGGACTGAAGCTTTCTTT. This codes for CASSRSFAGTEAFF.

The chain couples TRBV9 to TRBJ2-1, with 7 bases that match TRBD2. The J segment lost 3 bases and the V segment lost 0 bases, leaving 6 bases of the junction unmatched. This CDR3 region has 16 residues. Germline lookup yields CDR1 SGDLS and CDR2 YYNGEE. The CDR3 region has the DNA TGTGCCAGCAGCGTAGCGGGACTACAAAACTACAATGAGCAGTTCTTC. The encoded protein is CASSVAGLQNYNEQFF.

CDR3 loop: CASSSPGVTEAFF. The DNA for the CDR3 is TGTGCCAGCAGCTCCCCGGGGGTGACTGAAGCTTTCTTT. The rearrangement uses TRBV7-3 and TRBJ1-1; weak D call: TRBD1 (5 bases). Looked up from germline, CDR1 is SGHTA and CDR2 is FQGTGA. The CDR3 sequence is 13 residues long. V was shortened by 4 bases and J by 5 bases, with 11 bases between the two germline ends.

V gene TRBV5-6 combines with J gene TRBJ2-7; 7 bases map to TRBD1. The CDR3 spans 15 residues. CDR1 SGHDT and CDR2 YYEEEE come from the germline V gene. V trimming: 5 bases; J trimming: 6 bases; junction bases outside the gene matches: 14. The CDR3 bases are TGTGCCAGCAGATGGGGAATGACAGGGACCGGCGAGCAGTACTTC. Encoded protein: CASRWGMTGTGEQYF.

This sequence joins TRBV10-3 and TRBJ2-7, with 9 bases aligning to TRBD2. Germline V gives CDR1 ENHRY, CDR2 SYGVKD. J gave up 7 bases and V 0 bases, and 7 bases lay outside the gene matches. This CDR3 is 15 amino acids long. CDR3 protein: CAISESLAGAQEQYF. The CDR3 nucleotides read TGTGCCATCAGTGAGTCGTTAGCGGGAGCTCAAGAGCAGTACTTC.

The chain recombines TRBV5-4 with TRBJ2-3; TRBD1 matches at 9 bases. CDR1 is SGHNT, CDR2 YYREEE, per germline (reference sequence). V dropped 5 bases and J dropped 3; count of bases not matched to a gene: 10. This CDR3 is built from 16 residues. The CDR3 loop is CASSRPGQGITDTQYF. DNA of the CDR3: TGTGCCAGCAGTCGACCGGGACAGGGTATAACAGATACGCAGTATTTT. Drawing the rest from reference TRBV5-4 and TRBJ2-3, the complete variable domain is ETGVTQSPTHLIKTRGQQVTLRCSSQSGHNTVSWYQQALGQGPQFIFQYYREEENGRGNFPPRFSGLQFPNYSSELNVNALELDDSALYLCASSRPGQGITDTQYFGPGTRLTVL.

Details on this clone: At one end the junction does not follow the germline gene, possibly because of a read error. V is TRBV4-1 and J is TRBJ2-3; 13 bases match TRBD2. The CDR3 contains 17 residues. Germline assignment: CDR1 MGHRA and CDR2 YSYEKL. CDR3 nucleotides: TGCGCCAGCAGCAAAGATGGGACTAGCGGGAACACAGATACGCAGTATTTT. Protein sequence: CASSKDGTSGNTDTQYF.

The chain combines TRBV30 with TRBJ2-1, with 7 bases aligning to TRBD1. CDR3 length equals 15 residues. V shed 0 bases and J 4 bases; nucleotides not matched to a gene: 6. CDR1 is GTSNPN, CDR2 SVGIG, per germline (reference sequence). The CDR3 loop reads CAWSVFGQAYNEQFF. As DNA, the CDR3 is TGTGCCTGGAGTGTATTTGGACAGGCATACAATGAGCAGTTCTTC.

The J gene is TRBJ1-2, the V gene TRBV5-6; D gene ambiguous. Trimming shortened V by 0 bases and J by 1 base, and 10 bases separated the two germline ends. CDR1 and CDR2 (germline): SGHDT, YYEEEE. The CDR3 length is 15 residues. The CDR3 DNA is TGTGCCAGCAGCTTGGTGGCAGTTTATAACTATGGCTACACCTTC. Its translation: CASSLVAVYNYGYTF.

The chain has TRBV19 and TRBJ2-7, with D perhaps TRBD2 (5 bases). The CDR3 spans 17 residues. Germline CDR1 reads LNHDA; CDR2 reads SQIVND (reference sequence). Trimming cost V 3 bases and J 4 bases, with 22 bases left between them. CDR3 in amino acids: CASSMGVVGAEGYEQYF. The CDR3 DNA is TGTGCCAGTAGTATGGGTGTTGTCGGAGCCGAGGGATACGAGCAGTACTTC.

The chain has TRBV4-1 and TRBJ1-1; 10 bases are a match to TRBD1. This CDR3 region has 16 residues. Germline values: CDR1 MGHRA, CDR2 YSYEKL. V lost 5 bases, J lost 4 bases, and 10 bases stayed unmatched. CDR3 region: CASSLRTGGTGTEAFF. Here the CDR3 DNA reads TGCGCCAGCAGCTTAAGGACAGGGGGGACGGGCACTGAAGCTTTCTTT.

This sequence joins TRBV6-5 and TRBJ2-1; the D gene is possibly TRBD2 (6 bases). The CDR3 spans 14 residues. Germline V CDR1 and CDR2: MNHEY, SVGAGI. The ends were cut back, 8 bases at V and 1 base at J, with 12 bases in the middle. The CDR3 is CASSTGLSYNEQFF. The CDR3 nucleotides are TGTGCCAGCTCGACGGGACTGTCCTACAATGAGCAGTTCTTC.

The chain combines TRBV5-1 with TRBJ2-1; TRBD2 agrees at 7 bases. CDR1 and CDR2 (germline): SGHRS, YFSETQ. Trimming cost V 3 bases and J 6 bases; bases outside gene matches: 9. The CDR3 is 15 amino acids. The CDR3 DNA reads as TGCGCCAGCAGCTCGAAGACTAGCACTCGCAATGAGCAGTTCTTC. Translation: CASSSKTSTRNEQFF. The full variable domain, rest sourced from reference TRBV5-1 and TRBJ2-1, is KAGVTQTPRYLIKTRGQQVTLSCSPISGHRSVSWYQQTPGQGLQFLFEYFSETQRNKGNFPGRFSGRQFSNSRSEMNVSTLELGDSALYLCASSSKTSTRNEQFFGPGTRLTVL.

The chain employs TRBV6-5 and TRBJ2-5; D is possibly TRBD1 (6 bases). The germline gives CDR1 MNHEY, CDR2 SVGAGI. This CDR3 contains 10 residues. The V end was cut by 6 bases, the J end by 11 bases, with 10 bases between. CDR3 region: CASRKGEQYF. The CDR3 DNA follows: TGTGCCAGCAGGAAGGGGGAGCAGTACTTC.

This chain uses TRBV6-5 with TRBJ1-1; D is ambiguous. Trimming shortened V by 6 bases and J by 1 base, and 12 bases separated the two germline ends. The V gene's germline CDR1 is MNHEY and CDR2 SVGAGI. This CDR3 spans 14 amino acids. The CDR3: CASSPVGENTEAFF. The CDR3 DNA reads as TGTGCCAGCAGCCCCGTGGGAGAGAACACTGAAGCTTTCTTT.

The chain carries TRBV7-2 and TRBJ2-1, with D possibly TRBD2 on 5 matching bases. Trimming pared 1 base from V and 7 bases from J, leaving 14 bases between. Germline assignment: CDR1 SGHTA and CDR2 FQGNSA. The CDR3 extends over 15 amino acids. The CDR3, as DNA: TGTGCCAGCAGCTTAGGGTCTAGCAGCACAAATGAGCAGTTCTTC. Encoded protein: CASSLGSSSTNEQFF. Using reference TRBV7-2 and TRBJ2-1 for the parts outside the CDR3, the full variable domain is GAGVSQSPSNKVTEKGKDVELRCDPISGHTALYWYRQSLGQGLEFLIYFQGNSAPDKSGLPSDRFSAERTGGSVSTLTIQRTQQEDSAVYLCASSLGSSSTNEQFFGPGTRLTVL.

The chain is built from TRBV5-1 and TRBJ2-7; D possibly corresponds to TRBD1 (5 bases). Germline-derived CDR1 and CDR2 are SGHRS and YFSETQ. V was shortened by 2 bases and J by 4 bases, with 13 bases between the two germline ends. The CDR3 contains 14 residues. For the CDR3, the DNA is TGCGCCAGCAGCTTAGGGGCCATGGCATACGAGCAGTACTTC. Protein: CASSLGAMAYEQYF.